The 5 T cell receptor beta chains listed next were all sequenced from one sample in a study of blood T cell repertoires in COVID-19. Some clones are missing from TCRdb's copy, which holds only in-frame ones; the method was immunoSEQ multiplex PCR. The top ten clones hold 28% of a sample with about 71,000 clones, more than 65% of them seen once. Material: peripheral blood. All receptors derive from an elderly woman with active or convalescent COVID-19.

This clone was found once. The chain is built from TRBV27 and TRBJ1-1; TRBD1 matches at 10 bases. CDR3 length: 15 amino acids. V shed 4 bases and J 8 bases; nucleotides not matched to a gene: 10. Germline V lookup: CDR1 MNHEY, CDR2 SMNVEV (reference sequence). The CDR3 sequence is CASSYPGQGRREAFF. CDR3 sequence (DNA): TGTGCCAGCAGTTACCCGGGACAGGGGCGAAGAGAAGCTTTCTTT.

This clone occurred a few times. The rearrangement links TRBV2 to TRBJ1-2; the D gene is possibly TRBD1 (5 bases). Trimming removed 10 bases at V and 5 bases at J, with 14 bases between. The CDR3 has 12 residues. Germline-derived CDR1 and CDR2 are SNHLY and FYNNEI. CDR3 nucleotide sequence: TGTGCCATACAGACAGTGCCTTATGGCTACACCTTC. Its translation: CAIQTVPYGYTF. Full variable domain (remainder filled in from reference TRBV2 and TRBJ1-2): EPEVTQTPSHQVTQMGQEVILRCVPISNHLYFYWYRQILGQKVEFLVSFYNNEISEKSEIFDDQFSVERPDGSNFTLKIRSTKLEDSAMYFCAIQTVPYGYTFGSGTRLTVV.

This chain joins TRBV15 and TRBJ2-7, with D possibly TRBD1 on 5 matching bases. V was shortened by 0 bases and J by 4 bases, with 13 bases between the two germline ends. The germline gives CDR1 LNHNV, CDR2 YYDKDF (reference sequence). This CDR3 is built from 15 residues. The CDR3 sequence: CATSRDPNQGYEQYF. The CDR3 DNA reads TGTGCCACCAGCAGAGACCCAAACCAGGGTTACGAGCAGTACTTC.

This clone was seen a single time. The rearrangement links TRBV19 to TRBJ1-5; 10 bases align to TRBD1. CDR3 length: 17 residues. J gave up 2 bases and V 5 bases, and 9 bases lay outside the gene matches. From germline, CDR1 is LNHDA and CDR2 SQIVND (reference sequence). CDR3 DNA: TGTGCCAGTAGTCCGAGACAGGGGGCTTCTGGCAATCAGCCCCAGCATTTT. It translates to CASSPRQGASGNQPQHF. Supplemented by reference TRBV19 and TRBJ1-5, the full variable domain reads DGGITQSPKYLFRKEGQNVTLSCEQNLNHDAMYWYRQDPGQGLRLIYYSQIVNDFQKGDIAEGYSVSREKKESFPLTVTSAQKNPTAFYLCASSPRQGASGNQPQHFGDGTRLSIL.

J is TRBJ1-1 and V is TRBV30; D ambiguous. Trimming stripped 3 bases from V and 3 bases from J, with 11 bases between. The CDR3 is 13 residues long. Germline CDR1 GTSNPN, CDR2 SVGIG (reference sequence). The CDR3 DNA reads TGTGCCTGGAGGACCCGAGGTGACACTGAAGCTTTCTTT. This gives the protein CAWRTRGDTEAFF.